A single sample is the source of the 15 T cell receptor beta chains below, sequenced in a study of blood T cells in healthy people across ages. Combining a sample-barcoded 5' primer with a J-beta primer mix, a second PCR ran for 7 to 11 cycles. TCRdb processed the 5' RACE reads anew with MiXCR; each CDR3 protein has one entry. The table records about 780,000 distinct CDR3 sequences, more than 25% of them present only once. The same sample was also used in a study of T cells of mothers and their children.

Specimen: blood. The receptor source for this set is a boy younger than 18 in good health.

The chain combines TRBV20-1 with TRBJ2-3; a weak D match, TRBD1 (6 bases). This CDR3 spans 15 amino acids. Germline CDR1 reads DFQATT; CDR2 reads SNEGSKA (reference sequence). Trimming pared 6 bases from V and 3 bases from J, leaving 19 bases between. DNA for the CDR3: TGCAGTGCCGTACAGGGAATTGGGTTGACAGATACGCAGTATTTT. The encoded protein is CSAVQGIGLTDTQYF.

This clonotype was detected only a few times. The CDR3 coding sequence is TGTGCCTGGAGTGTATTGGCTAACGGCTACACCTTC. This codes for CAWSVLANGYTF. The rearrangement joins TRBV30 to TRBJ1-2; D not certain. The V and J ends lost 0 bases and 8 bases respectively, with 10 bases between them. CDR3 size: 12 residues. Germline loops: CDR1 GTSNPN, CDR2 SVGIG (reference sequence).

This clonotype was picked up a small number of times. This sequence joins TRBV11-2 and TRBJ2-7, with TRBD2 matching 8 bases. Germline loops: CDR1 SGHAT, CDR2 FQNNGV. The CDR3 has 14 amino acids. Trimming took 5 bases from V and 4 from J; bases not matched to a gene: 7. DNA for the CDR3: TGTGCCAGCAGCATTAGCGGGGATTTATACGAGCAGTACTTC. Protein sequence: CASSISGDLYEQYF.

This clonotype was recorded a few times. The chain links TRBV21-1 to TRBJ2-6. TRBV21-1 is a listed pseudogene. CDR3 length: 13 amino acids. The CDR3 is CASPLGGANVLTF. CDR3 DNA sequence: TGTGCCAGCCCCTTAGGTGGGGCCAACGTCCTGACTTTC.

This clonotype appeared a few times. CDR3: CASSPLATGFANTGELFF. In DNA form, the CDR3 reads TGTGCCAGCAGTCCCCTGGCGACAGGCTTCGCGAACACCGGGGAGCTGTTTTTT. The rearrangement uses TRBV7-3 and TRBJ2-2; TRBD1 is a possible D gene (6 bases). The germline CDR1 and CDR2 sequences are SGHTA and FQGTGA. There are 18 residues in the CDR3. V dropped 6 bases and J dropped 0 bases, with 20 bases sitting between them.

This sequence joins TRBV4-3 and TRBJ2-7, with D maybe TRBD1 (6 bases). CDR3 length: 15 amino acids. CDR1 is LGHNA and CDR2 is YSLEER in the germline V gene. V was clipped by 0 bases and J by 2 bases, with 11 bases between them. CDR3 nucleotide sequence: TGCGCCAGCAGCCAAGAAGCGGACAGAACCTACGAGCAGTACTTC. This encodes CASSQEADRTYEQYF.

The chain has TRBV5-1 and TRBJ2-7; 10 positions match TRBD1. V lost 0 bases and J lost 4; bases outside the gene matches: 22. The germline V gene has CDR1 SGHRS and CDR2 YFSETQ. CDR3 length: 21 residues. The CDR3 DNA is TGCGCCAGCAGCTTGGATTACGCCGGGACAGGGGCCCTATACTCGATATACGAGCAGTACTTC. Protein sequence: CASSLDYAGTGALYSIYEQYF.

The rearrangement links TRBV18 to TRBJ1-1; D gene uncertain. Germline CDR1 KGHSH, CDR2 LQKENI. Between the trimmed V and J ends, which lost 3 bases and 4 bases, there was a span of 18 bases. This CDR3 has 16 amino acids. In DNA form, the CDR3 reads TGTGCCAGCTCACCGAAATCCCAGGCGTCAATCACTGAAGCTTTCTTT. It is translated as CASSPKSQASITEAFF.

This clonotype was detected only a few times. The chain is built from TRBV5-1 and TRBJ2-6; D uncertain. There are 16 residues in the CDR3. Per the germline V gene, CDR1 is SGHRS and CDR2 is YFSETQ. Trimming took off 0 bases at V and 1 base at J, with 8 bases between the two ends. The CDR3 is CASSLGYGSGANVLTF. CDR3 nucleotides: TGCGCCAGCAGCTTGGGCTACGGGTCTGGGGCCAACGTCCTGACTTTC.

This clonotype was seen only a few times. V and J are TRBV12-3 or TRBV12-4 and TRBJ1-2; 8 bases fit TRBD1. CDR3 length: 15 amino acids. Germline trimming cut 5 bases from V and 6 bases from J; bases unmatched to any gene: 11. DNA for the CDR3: TGTGCCAGCAGTGACGGACAGGGAAGCAATGATGGCTACACCTTC. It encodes CASSDGQGSNDGYTF.

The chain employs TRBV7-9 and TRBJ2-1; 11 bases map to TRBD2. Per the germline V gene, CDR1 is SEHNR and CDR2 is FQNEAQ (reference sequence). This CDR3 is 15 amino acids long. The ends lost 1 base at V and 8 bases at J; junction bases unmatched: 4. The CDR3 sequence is CASSLVSGRADEQFF. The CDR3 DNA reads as TGTGCCAGCAGCTTAGTTAGCGGGAGGGCCGATGAGCAGTTCTTC.

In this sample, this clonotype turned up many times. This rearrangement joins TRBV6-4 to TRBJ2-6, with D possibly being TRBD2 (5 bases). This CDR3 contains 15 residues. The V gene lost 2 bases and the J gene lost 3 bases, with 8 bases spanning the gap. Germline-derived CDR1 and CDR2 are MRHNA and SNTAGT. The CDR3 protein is CASSDPEGGANVLTF. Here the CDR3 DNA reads TGTGCCAGCAGTGACCCCGAGGGTGGGGCCAACGTCCTGACTTTC.

The DNA for the CDR3 is TGTGCCAGCAGTGATGGGGGCGGAGGGGGCCACTACGAGCAGTACTTC. As protein: CASSDGGGGGHYEQYF. The chain joins TRBV25-1 to TRBJ2-5, with D possibly matching TRBD1 (7 bases). The J call may be faulty, since TRBJ2-7 better matches the DNA end. CDR3 length: 16 residues. Germline V gene lookup returns CDR1 MGHDK and CDR2 SYGVNS.

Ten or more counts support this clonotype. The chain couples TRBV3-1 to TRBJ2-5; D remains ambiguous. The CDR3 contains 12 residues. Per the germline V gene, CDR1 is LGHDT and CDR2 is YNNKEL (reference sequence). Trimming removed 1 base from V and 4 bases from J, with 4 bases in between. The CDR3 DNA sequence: TGTGCCAGCAGCCAAGGTGGAGAGACCCAGTACTTC. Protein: CASSQGGETQYF.

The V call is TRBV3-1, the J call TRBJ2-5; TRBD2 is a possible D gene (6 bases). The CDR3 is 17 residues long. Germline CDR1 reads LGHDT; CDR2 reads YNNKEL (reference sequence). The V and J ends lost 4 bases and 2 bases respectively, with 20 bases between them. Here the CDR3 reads CASSPNHPGSGQETQYF. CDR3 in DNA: TGTGCCAGCAGCCCGAACCATCCGGGTAGCGGACAAGAGACCCAGTACTTC.